This TCR beta chain is from a study of beta chain features in type 1 diabetes. A note on this clone: What it recognizes is unknown.

The germline CDR1 and CDR2 sequences are MDHEN and SYDVKM. This CDR3 is 13 amino acids long. V lost 4 bases to trimming and J lost 6 bases; unmatched junction nucleotides: 3. Findings and caveats of the study: Moderate yet significant TCRB CDR3 shortening was seen in Type 1 diabetes patients in all four CD4+ subsets.

The isolated RNA, all of it, was reverse transcribed, so expressed TCRB transcripts were what got sequenced. The assay was immunoSEQ multiplex PCR, and TCRdb's table has in-frame clones only and misses some. In the table there are more than 95,000 clones, approximately 15% of which are singletons. This clonotype originated in a man between 18 and 35 years old with type 1 diabetes. The chain is built from TRBV28 and TRBJ2-3, with 8 bases matching TRBD1. Sequenced material: central memory CD4+ T cells from blood. CDR3 coding DNA: TGTGCCAGCAGTTCAGGGGGCGTTGATACGCAGTATTTT. Translated, it gives CASSSGGVDTQYF.